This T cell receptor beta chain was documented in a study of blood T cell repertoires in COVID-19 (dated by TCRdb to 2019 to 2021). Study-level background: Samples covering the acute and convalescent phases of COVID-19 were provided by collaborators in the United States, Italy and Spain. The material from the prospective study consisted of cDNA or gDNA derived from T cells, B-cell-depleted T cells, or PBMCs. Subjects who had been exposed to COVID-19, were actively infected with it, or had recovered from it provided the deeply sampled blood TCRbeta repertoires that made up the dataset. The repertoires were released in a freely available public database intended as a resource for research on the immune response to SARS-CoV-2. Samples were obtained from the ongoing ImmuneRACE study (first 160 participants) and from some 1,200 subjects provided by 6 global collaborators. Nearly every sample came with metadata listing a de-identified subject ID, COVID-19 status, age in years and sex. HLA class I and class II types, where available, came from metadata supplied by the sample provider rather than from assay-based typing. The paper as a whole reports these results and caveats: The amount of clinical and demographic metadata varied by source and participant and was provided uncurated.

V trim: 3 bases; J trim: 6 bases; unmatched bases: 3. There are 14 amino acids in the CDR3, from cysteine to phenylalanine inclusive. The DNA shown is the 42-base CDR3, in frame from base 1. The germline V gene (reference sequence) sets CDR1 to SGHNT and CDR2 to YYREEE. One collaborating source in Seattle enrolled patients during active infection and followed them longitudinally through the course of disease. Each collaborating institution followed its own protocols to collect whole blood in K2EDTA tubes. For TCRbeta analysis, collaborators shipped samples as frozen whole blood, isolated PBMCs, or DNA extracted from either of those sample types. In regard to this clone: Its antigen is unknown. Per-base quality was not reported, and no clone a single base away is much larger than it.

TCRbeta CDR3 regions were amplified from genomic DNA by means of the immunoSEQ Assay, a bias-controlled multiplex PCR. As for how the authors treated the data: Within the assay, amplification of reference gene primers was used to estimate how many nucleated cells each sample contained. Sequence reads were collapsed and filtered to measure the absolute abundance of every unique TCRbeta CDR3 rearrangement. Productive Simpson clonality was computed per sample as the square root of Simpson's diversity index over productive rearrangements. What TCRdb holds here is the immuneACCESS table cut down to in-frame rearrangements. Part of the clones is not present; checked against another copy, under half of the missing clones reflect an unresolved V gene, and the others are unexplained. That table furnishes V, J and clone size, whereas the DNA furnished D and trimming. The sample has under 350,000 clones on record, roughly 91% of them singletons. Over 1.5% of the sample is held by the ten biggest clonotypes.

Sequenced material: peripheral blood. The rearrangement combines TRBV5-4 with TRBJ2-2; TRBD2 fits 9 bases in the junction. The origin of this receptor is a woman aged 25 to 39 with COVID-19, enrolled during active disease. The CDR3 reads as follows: CASSSGTSPGELFF. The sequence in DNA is TGTGCCAGCAGCTCCGGGACTAGCCCCGGGGAGCTGTTTTTT.